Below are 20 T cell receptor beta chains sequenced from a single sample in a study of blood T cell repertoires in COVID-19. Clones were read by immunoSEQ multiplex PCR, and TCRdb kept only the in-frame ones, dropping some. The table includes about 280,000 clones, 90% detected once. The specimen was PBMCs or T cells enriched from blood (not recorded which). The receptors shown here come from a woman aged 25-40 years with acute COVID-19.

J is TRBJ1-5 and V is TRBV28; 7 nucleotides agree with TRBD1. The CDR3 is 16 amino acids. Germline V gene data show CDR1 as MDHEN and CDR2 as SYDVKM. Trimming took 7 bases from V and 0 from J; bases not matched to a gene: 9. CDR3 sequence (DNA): TGTGCCAGCAAGATTCCGGACAGGTATAGCAATCAGCCCCAGCATTTT. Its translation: CASKIPDRYSNQPQHF. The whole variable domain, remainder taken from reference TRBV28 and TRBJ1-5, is DVKVTQSSRYLVKRTGEKVFLECVQDMDHENMFWYRQDPGLGLRLIYFSYDVKMKEKGDIPEGYSVSREKKERFSLILESASTNQTSMYLCASKIPDRYSNQPQHFGDGTRLSIL.

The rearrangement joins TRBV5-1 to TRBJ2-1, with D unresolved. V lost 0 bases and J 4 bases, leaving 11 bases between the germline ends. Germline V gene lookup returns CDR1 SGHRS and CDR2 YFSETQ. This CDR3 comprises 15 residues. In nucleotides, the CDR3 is TGCGCCAGCAGCTTGGTACAGAACGAGTACAATGAGCAGTTCTTC. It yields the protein CASSLVQNEYNEQFF.

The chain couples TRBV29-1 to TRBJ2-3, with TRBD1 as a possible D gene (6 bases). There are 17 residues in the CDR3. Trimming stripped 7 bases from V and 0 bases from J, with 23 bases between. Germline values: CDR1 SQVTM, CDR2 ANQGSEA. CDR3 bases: TGCAGCGCAACCCAGGGGTCAGGAACATCTAGCACAGATACGCAGTATTTT. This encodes CSATQGSGTSSTDTQYF.

This CDR3 reads CASSHGQDTDTQYF. Written as DNA, the CDR3 is TGTGCCAGCAGCCATGGCCAGGACACAGATACGCAGTATTTT. The chain couples TRBV28 to TRBJ2-3; D not certain. The CDR3 is 14 amino acids. V lost 6 bases to trimming and J lost 2 bases, with 12 bases between them. The germline V gene encodes CDR1 MDHEN and CDR2 SYDVKM.

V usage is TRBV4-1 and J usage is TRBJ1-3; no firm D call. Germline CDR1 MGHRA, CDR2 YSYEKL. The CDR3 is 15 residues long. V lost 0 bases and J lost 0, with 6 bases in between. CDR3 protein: CASSQDRFSGNTIYF. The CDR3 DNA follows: TGCGCCAGCAGCCAAGATCGGTTCTCTGGAAACACCATATATTTT.

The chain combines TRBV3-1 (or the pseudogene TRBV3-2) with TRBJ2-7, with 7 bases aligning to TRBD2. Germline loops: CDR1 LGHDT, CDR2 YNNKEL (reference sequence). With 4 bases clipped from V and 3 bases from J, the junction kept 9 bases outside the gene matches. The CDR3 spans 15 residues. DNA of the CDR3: TGTGCCAGCAGCCCCGGGGAGGGCGTTCGCTACGAGCAGTACTTC. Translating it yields CASSPGEGVRYEQYF.

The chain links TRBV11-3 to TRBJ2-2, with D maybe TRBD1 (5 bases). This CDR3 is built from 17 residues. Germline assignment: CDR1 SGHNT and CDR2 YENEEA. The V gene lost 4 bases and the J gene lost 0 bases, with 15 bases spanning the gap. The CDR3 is CASSSPWGRANTGELFF. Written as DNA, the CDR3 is TGTGCCAGCAGCTCTCCTTGGGGCCGAGCGAACACCGGGGAGCTGTTTTTT.

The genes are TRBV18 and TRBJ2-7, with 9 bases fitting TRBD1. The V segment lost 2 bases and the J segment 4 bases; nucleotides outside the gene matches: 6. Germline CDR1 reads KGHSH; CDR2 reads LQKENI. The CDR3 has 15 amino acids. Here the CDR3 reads CASSPMGQGSYEQYF. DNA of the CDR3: TGTGCCAGCTCACCAATGGGACAGGGAAGTTACGAGCAGTACTTC.

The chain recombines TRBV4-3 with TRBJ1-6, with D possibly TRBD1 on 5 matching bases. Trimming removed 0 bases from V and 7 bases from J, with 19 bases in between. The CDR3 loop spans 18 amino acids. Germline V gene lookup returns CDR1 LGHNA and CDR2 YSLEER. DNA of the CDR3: TGCGCCAGCAGCCAAGATGCAAGCCTGGGACTGGTCAATTCACCCCTCCACTTT. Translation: CASSQDASLGLVNSPLHF.

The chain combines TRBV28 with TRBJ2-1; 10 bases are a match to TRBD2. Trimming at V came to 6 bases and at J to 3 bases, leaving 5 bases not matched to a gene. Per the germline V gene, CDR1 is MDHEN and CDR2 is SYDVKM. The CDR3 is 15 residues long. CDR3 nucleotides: TGTGCCAGCAGGGCTAGCGGGAGTGACTACAATGAGCAGTTCTTC. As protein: CASRASGSDYNEQFF.

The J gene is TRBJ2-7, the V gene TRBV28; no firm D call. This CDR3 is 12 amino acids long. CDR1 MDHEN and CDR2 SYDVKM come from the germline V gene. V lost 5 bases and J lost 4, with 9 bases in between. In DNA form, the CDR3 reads TGTGCCAGCAGTACCGACTTTTACGAGCAGTACTTC. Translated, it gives CASSTDFYEQYF.

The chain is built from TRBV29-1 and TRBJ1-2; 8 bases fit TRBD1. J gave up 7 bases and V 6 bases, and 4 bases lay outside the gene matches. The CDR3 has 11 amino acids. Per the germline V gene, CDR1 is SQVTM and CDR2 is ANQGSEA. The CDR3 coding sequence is TGCAGCGTAGCCGGGACAGGTGGCTACACCTTC. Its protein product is CSVAGTGGYTF. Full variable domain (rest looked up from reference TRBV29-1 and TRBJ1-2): SAVISQKPSRDICQRGTSLTIQCQVDSQVTMMFWYRQQPGQSLTLIATANQGSEATYESGFVIDKFPISRPNLTFSTLTVSNMSPEDSSIYLCSVAGTGGYTFGSGTRLTVV.

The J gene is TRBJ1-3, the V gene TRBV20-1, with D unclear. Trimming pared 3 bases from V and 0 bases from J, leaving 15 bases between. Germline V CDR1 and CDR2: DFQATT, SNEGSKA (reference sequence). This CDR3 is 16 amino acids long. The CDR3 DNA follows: TGCAGTGCTAGTGCCGGGAGATATTTCTCTGGAAACACCATATATTTT. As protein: CSASAGRYFSGNTIYF.

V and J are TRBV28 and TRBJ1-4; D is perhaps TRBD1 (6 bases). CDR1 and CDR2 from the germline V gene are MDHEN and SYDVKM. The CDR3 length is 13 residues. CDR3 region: CAHSGGAYEKLFF. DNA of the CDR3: TGTGCTCACAGCGGGGGGGCTTATGAAAAACTGTTTTTT.

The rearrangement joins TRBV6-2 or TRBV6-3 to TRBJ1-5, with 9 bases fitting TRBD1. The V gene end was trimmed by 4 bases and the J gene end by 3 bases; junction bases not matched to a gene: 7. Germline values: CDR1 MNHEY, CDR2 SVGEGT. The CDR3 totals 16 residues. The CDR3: CASSSQGAGNNQPQHF. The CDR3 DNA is TGTGCCAGCAGTTCACAGGGGGCAGGGAACAATCAGCCCCAGCATTTT.

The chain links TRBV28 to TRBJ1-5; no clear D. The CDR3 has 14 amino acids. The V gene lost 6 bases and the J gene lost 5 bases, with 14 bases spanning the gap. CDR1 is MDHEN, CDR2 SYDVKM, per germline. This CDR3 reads CASSRRGIYQPQHF. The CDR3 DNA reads TGTGCCAGCAGCAGAAGAGGAATCTATCAGCCCCAGCATTTT.

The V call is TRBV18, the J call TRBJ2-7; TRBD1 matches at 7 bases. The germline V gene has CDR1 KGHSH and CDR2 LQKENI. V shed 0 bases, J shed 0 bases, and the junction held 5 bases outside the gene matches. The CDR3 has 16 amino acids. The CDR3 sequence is CASSPPGTASSYEQYF. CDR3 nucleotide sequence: TGTGCCAGCTCACCACCCGGGACAGCTAGCTCCTACGAGCAGTACTTC.

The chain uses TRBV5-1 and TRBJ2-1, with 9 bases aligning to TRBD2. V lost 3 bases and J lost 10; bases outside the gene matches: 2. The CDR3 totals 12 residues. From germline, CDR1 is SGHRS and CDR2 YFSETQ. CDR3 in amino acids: CASSWTSEEQFF. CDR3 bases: TGCGCCAGCAGCTGGACTAGCGAAGAGCAGTTCTTC.

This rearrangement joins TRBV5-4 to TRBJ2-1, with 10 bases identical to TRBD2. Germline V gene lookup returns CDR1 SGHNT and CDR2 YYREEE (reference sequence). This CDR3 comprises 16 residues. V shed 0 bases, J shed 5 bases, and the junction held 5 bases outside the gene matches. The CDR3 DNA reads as TGTGCCAGCAGCTTGGTTCGGACTAGCGGTCACAATGAGCAGTTCTTC. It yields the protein CASSLVRTSGHNEQFF.

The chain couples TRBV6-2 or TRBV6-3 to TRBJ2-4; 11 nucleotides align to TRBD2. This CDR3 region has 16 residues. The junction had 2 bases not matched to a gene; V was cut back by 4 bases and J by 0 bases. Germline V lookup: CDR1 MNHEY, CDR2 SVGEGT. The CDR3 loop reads CASSSTSGVAKNIQYF. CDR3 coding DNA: TGTGCCAGCAGTTCGACTAGCGGGGTAGCCAAAAACATTCAGTACTTC.